The T cell receptor (beta chain) under discussion was sequenced for a study of vaccination effects on CD4 cells after COVID-19. The repertoire was sequenced with immunoSEQ multiplex PCR; TCRdb's copy has only in-frame clones and lacks some. The table includes tens of thousands of clones, about 73% detected once. Pools of viral peptides were used by the ViraFEST assay to expand antigen-specific CD4+ T cells ahead of sequencing. Having been cultured for about ten days, the cells underwent CD4+ T cell isolation. Every participant took two doses of the BNT162b2 or mRNA-1273 vaccine. With 8.5 to 10 ug/ml peptides and around 9.6 IU/ml IL-2, roughly 2.1 million PBMC per well were cultured. The CDR3 has 16 residues. V lost 5 bases and J lost 5; bases outside the gene matches: 7. Germline V lookup: CDR1 SGHVS, CDR2 FQNEAQ. On this clone itself: Its antigen is undetermined.

The sample in question was CD4+ T cells from PBMCs cultured with SARS-CoV-2 spike peptides, obtained after COVID-19 vaccination. This clonotype originated in a human donor who received a COVID-19 vaccine. The chain joins TRBV7-8 to TRBJ2-5, with 14 positions matching TRBD2. The DNA of the CDR3 is TGTGCCAGCAGCCCAGGACTAGCGGGAGGTGGTGAGACCCAGTACTTC. It encodes CASSPGLAGGGETQYF. The variable domain in full, completed from reference TRBV7-8 and TRBJ2-5, reads GAGVSQSPRYKVAKRGQDVALRCDPISGHVSLFWYQQALGQGPEFLTYFQNEAQLDKSGLPSDRFFAERPEGSVSTLKIQRTQQEDSAVYLCASSPGLAGGGETQYFGPGTRLLVL.